This T cell receptor (beta chain) was documented in a study of molecular identifiers for immune sequencing clone quantification listed by TCRdb under 2018. Describing the broader study: For a replicate experiment, the RNA from either approximately 20,000 or 98,000 naive CD8 T cells was divided into five aliquots, and four of those aliquots went on to sequencing. The study was a methods study using CD8 T cells to benchmark molecular-identifier clustering-based TCR repertoire sequencing (MIDCIRS) and TCR RNA copy counting.

In the case of this clonotype: The antigen this receptor binds is unknown. A single base separates this from a much larger clone, so it may be a read error.

The method was PCR. Sequencing used a NextSeq 500. Bulk TCR libraries were generated as previously described, with the TCR primers listed in Table S5 used. Purification of total RNA was performed with the Qiagen AllPrep DNA/RNA kit. Before analysis, reads from multiple sequencing runs of the same library were pooled. In the authors' own workflow: Reads were retained only if their TCR constant sequence matched exactly, and those retained reads were trimmed to 150 nt and grouped according to their 12-nt molecular barcodes. Reads inside each barcode group were sub-clustered using a 15% Levenshtein threshold, and a quality-weighted consensus sequence was constructed for each RNA molecule. Non-functional sequences were filtered out, along with any lower-count sequence sitting one edit away from another sequence. Barcode sub-clusters with fewer than 20% of the maximum read count were removed, based on fitting two negative binomial distributions. In-frame beta chains were kept once TCRdb had trimmed the public reads at Q25 with fastp and called clones with MiXCR. Records with the same CDR3 protein are collapsed into one entry carrying the most frequent genes and DNA. The V and J calls follow TCRdb's processing rather than the paper's. The sample table lists hundreds of thousands of distinct CDR3 sequences, roughly 27% of them with a count of one. The top ten constitute about 0.84% of the sample.

What the work shows at the level of the full study, not this receptor alone: The naive libraries included spiked-in Jurkat TCR RNA (around 10 copies' worth), and this RNA is not part of the donor repertoire. The sizes of highly expanded clones could end up underestimated when identical TCR molecules share a barcode. Clones above 20 RNA copies held over 97% of molecules in CMV-specific effector cells but under 1% in naive cells. When barcode sub-clustering was left out, chimeric consensus sequences inflated TCR diversity, with chimeras reaching as high as 47%. Modeling indicated approximately 3.2 TCR RNA copies recovered per cell, compared with around 9.8 by digital PCR, which implies a capture efficiency of approximately 29%. Even against a background of one million naive CD8 T cells, spiked-in Jurkat TCR RNA amounting to a single cell's worth was reported to be detectable.

Libraries of naive CD8 T cells were built from anywhere between about 20,000 and 1,000,000 sorted cells, with 10%, 30% or 50% of the purified RNA used. On a BD FACSAria II, naive CD8 T cells were FACS-sorted as CD8+CD4-CCR7+CD45RA+ and collected into RLT Plus buffer. To test detection sensitivity, Jurkat RNA equal to approximately 10 TCR copies was added to samples of about 20,000-1,000,000 naive CD8 T cells. Enrichment of CD8 T cells was done with RosetteSep CD8+ T Cell Enrichment Cocktail plus Ficoll-Paque, and ACK red cell lysis came afterward. Taken from the germline V gene (reference sequence), the CDR1 and CDR2 loops are DFQATT and SNEGSKA. Measured from the cysteine to the phenylalanine, the CDR3 is 18 residues long. Of the read, only the CDR3 DNA is kept; its 54 bases are in frame from base 1. V lost 1 base and J lost 2 bases, and the count of bases not matched to a germline gene is 14.

The sample taken for sequencing was naive CD8+ T cells from blood, with Jurkat cell RNA spiked in. Interpreted using the paper, the cell subset or site label stands for: FACS-sorted CD8+CD4-CCR7+CD45RA+ naive T cells. The chain is made from TRBV20-1 and TRBJ1-5, and TRBD1 aligns with 7 junction nucleotides. This TCR derives from a human donor in good health. Some libraries in this study had Jurkat cell RNA spiked in. CDR3 protein: CSARAGQFFEAGNQPQHF. The DNA sequence reads TGCAGTGCTAGAGCGGGACAGTTCTTCGAAGCGGGCAATCAGCCCCAGCATTTT.